This is a list of T cell receptor beta chains from one sample in a study of technical replicates of blood from a few donors. Libraries were prepared by immunoSEQ multiplex PCR; TCRdb keeps only in-frame clonotypes and omits some of them. Of approximately 87,000 clones in the sample, 94% were seen once. Material: T cells isolated from PBMCs. All receptors come from a human donor in good health. The CDR3 runs from the conserved cysteine through the conserved F or W.

J gene,V gene,CDR3 protein
TRBJ1-1,TRBV6-4,CASRRSSGTANTEAFF
TRBJ2-2,TRBV19,CASRKLAGGRAGELFF
TRBJ1-2,TRBV28,CASSFKDRLPGTF
TRBJ2-1,TRBV4-1,CASSTRRLPRYNEQFF
TRBJ2-7,TRBV5-1,CASSLGTGNYEQYF
TRBJ2-5,TRBV30,CAWSVRVGETQYF
TRBJ2-7,TRBV5-1,CASRISGPDYEQYF
TRBJ2-6,TRBV28,CASSRGNSGANVLTF
TRBJ2-6,TRBV2,CASRETQFSGANVLTF
TRBJ2-5,TRBV6-1,CASSVSGLETQYF
TRBJ1-2,TRBV25-1,CASSDLRGLSLSYTF
TRBJ2-1,TRBV9,CASSEQGRLHNEQFF
TRBJ2-1,TRBV9,CASTPHPGEVNEQFF
TRBJ1-3,TRBV6-6,CASIGRAGNTIYF
TRBJ2-2,TRBV2,CASGESMNTGELFF
TRBJ1-2,TRBV28,CASSLDILANYGYTF
TRBJ2-5,TRBV5-1,CASSFSPGLAVRETQYF
TRBJ2-1,TRBV25-1,CASSGGAPLGQFF
TRBJ1-5,TRBV4-1,CASSHDRTGSNQPQHF
TRBJ1-2,TRBV6-5,CASSYSGRANGYTF
TRBJ2-5,TRBV6-1,CASSEGREGRGSGETQYF
TRBJ2-7,TRBV11-2,CASSVAGSFSYEQYF
TRBJ1-1,TRBV10-1,CASSYSPDTKAFF
TRBJ2-1,TRBV7-2,CASSSSGSRYYEQFF
TRBJ2-3,TRBV19,CASSPGTGGTDTQYF
TRBJ2-7,TRBV5-1,CASSLAGGGLYEQYF
TRBJ2-7,TRBV6-5,CASSRSGTSGYEQYF
TRBJ1-6,TRBV11-3,CASSSNLSGQGPYNSPLHF
TRBJ2-4,TRBV6-6,CASRTEAKNIQYF
TRBJ2-7,TRBV6-1,CASSVQQGPWDEQYF
TRBJ1-1,TRBV6-1,CASSEASLHTEAFF
TRBJ2-7,TRBV2,CASSRTSGDYEQYF
TRBJ2-7,TRBV27,CASSRPGQGFYEQYF
TRBJ2-2,TRBV7-6,CASSSTRLAVTTGELFF
TRBJ2-3,TRBV5-4,CASSLGRSTDTQYF
TRBJ2-1,TRBV7-9,CASSLGRQEINEQFF
TRBJ1-1,TRBV5-8,CASSFRDRGMNTEAFF
TRBJ2-3,TRBV27,CARRTGTPLTPTDTQYF
TRBJ2-7,TRBV6-1,CASTDSTYYEQYF
TRBJ1-3,TRBV29-1,CSVGDSRSGNTIYF
TRBJ1-2,TRBV27,CASSSYPTTWPYGYTF
TRBJ2-7,TRBV4-1,CASSQDAGGGSYEQYF
TRBJ2-1,TRBV10-1,CASSGTGGWNEQFF
TRBJ1-1,TRBV30,CACQTGGAEAFF
TRBJ1-6,TRBV25-1,CASKSTQGGSPLHF
TRBJ2-1,TRBV7-9,CASSFSSPMTSGRSEQFF
TRBJ2-7,TRBV11-2,CASSSLRTGVGNEQYF
TRBJ2-7,TRBV11-2,CASSLAQTFREEQYF
TRBJ2-5,TRBV27,CASSPATGIVETQYF
TRBJ2-7,TRBV6-1,CASSASFSSYEQYF
TRBJ1-1,TRBV5-1,CASSFRTGTEAFF
TRBJ1-1,TRBV6-5,CASMRGTEAFF
TRBJ1-2,TRBV19,CASSIQISGSRGYTF
TRBJ2-5,TRBV7-3,CASSPGGSGGNQETQYF
TRBJ2-7,TRBV5-1,CASSLDLAGIGEQYF
TRBJ2-7,TRBV29-1,CSVDRGRQSDEQYF
TRBJ2-5,TRBV5-6,CASSFIAETDQETQYF
TRBJ1-2,TRBV4-2,CASSQTGQSNYGYTF
TRBJ2-3,TRBV5-4,CASIARLEGTDTQYF